The next 24 T cell receptor beta chains were all read from a single sample in a study of Ad26.COV2.S vaccination and SARS-CoV-2 variants. Sequenced by immunoSEQ multiplex PCR; TCRdb stores in-frame clones only, minus some. The sample records hundreds of thousands of clones, about 89% being singletons. The sample's treatment: about 20 received Ad26.COV2.S at low or high dose, single or two shots; roughly 5 received placebo; per-sample allocation not given. Sampling was done on day 63 after the first vaccine or placebo injection. Sample: peripheral blood, taken in a trial of Ad26.COV2.S vaccine versus placebo. These receptors were collected from a person aged 18-60 years who received the Ad26.COV2.S COVID-19 vaccine or a placebo.

This clone appeared once. This chain joins TRBV7-2 and TRBJ2-5; D is ambiguous. CDR1 SGHTA and CDR2 FQGNSA come from the germline V gene. The CDR3 covers 14 residues. Trimming removed 1 base at V and 3 bases at J, with 9 bases between. The CDR3 bases are TGTGCCAGCAGCTTAGTTCGTTTTGAAGAGACCCAGTACTTC. This codes for CASSLVRFEETQYF.

A single count supports this clone. V is TRBV7-6 and J is TRBJ1-3, with TRBD1 matching 7 bases. Germline values: CDR1 SGHVS, CDR2 FNYEAQ. V dropped 0 bases and J dropped 0; count of bases not matched to a gene: 2. This CDR3 has 16 residues. The CDR3 loop reads CASSLAYRGSGNTIYF. CDR3 DNA: TGTGCCAGCAGCTTAGCCTACAGGGGCTCTGGAAACACCATATATTTT.

This clone occurred once. The V and J genes are TRBV3-1 (or the pseudogene TRBV3-2) and TRBJ2-3; a possible D gene is TRBD1 (5 bases). The CDR3 loop spans 15 amino acids. CDR1 is LGHDT and CDR2 is YNNKEL in the germline V gene (reference sequence). V lost 0 bases and J lost 7, with 14 bases in between. CDR3 in amino acids: CASSQDRQGRNTQYF. For the CDR3, the DNA is TGTGCCAGCAGCCAAGACCGGCAGGGTAGGAATACGCAGTATTTT.

The chain joins TRBV5-1 to TRBJ1-3; tentatively, D is TRBD1 (5 bases). Germline CDR1 SGHRS, CDR2 YFSETQ. Deletions cut 0 bases from V and 0 bases from J, with 7 bases between. The CDR3 is 15 residues long. The CDR3 DNA reads as TGCGCCAGCAGCTTGGATGGGGGCTCTGGAAACACCATATATTTT. Protein product: CASSLDGGSGNTIYF.

The chain recombines TRBV1 with TRBJ1-3; TRBD1 is the table's D call and was not checked against the DNA. TRBV1 is a pseudogene. This CDR3 region has 14 residues. The CDR3 loop reads CTSFRDPDRNTIYF. In DNA, the CDR3 is TGCACCAGCTTCCGGGACCCCGACAGGAACACCATATATTTT.

A remark on this clone: Within the sample, other DNA sequences also encode this same CDR3. The chain carries TRBV6-5 and TRBJ1-1; no clear D. Trimming left V 6 bases short and J 1 base short, with 6 bases between. The germline CDR1 and CDR2 sequences are MNHEY and SVGAGI. This CDR3 comprises 12 residues. The DNA of the CDR3 is TGTGCCAGCAGGACCGGGAACACTGAAGCTTTCTTT. Its translation: CASRTGNTEAFF.

The chain employs TRBV7-2 and TRBJ2-2; 8 nucleotides align to TRBD2. The ends lost 6 bases at V and 7 bases at J; junction bases unmatched: 16. The CDR3 contains 17 residues. Germline V gene lookup returns CDR1 SGHTA and CDR2 FQGNSA. CDR3 in DNA: TGTGCCAGCAGGACCACGGGAGCGGGGGCTCTCAGCGGGGAGCTGTTTTTT. Protein: CASRTTGAGALSGELFF.

This clone was seen a few times. The gene calls are TRBV7-9 and TRBJ2-5; no definite D call. The CDR3 is made up of 13 amino acids. The germline V gene encodes CDR1 SEHNR and CDR2 FQNEAQ (reference sequence). Trimming took off 3 bases at V and 7 bases at J, with 12 bases between the two ends. The CDR3 DNA sequence: TGTGCCAGCAGCTTTTTTTTGGGTTGGACCCAGTACTTC. This encodes CASSFFLGWTQYF.

Worth noting for this clone: The identical CDR3 is also encoded by other nucleotide sequences in the sample. V usage is TRBV9 and J usage is TRBJ1-3; D gene unclear. This CDR3 comprises 15 residues. The V and J ends lost 0 bases and 0 bases respectively, with 7 bases between them. Per germline, CDR1 SGDLS and CDR2 YYNGEE. The CDR3 region is CASSVGGYSGNTIYF. The DNA for the CDR3 is TGTGCCAGCAGCGTAGGAGGGTACTCTGGAAACACCATATATTTT.

The chain combines TRBV6-2 or TRBV6-3 with TRBJ2-3; D possibly uses TRBD1 or TRBD2 (5 bases each). CDR3 length: 15 amino acids. Trimming stripped 4 bases from V and 1 base from J, with 12 bases between. Germline lookup yields CDR1 MNHEY and CDR2 SVGEGT. The CDR3 bases are TGTGCCAGCAGTTTCCGGGACCCAGGCACAGATACGCAGTATTTT. Protein product: CASSFRDPGTDTQYF.

The chain joins TRBV6-1 to TRBJ2-7; the D is unclear. The CDR3 consists of 15 residues. The germline V and J ends were trimmed by 0 bases and 0 bases, with 9 bases remaining between them. Germline V lookup: CDR1 MNHNS, CDR2 SASEGT. In DNA form, the CDR3 reads TGTGCCAGCAGTGAAGCGGGTTACTTCTCCTACGAGCAGTACTTC. Translated, it gives CASSEAGYFSYEQYF.

This clone has just one count. J is TRBJ1-5 and V is TRBV30; the D gene is possibly TRBD1 (6 bases). Germline CDR1 GTSNPN, CDR2 SVGIG (reference sequence). This CDR3 has 14 amino acids. V lost 4 bases and J lost 9, with 19 bases in between. CDR3 coding DNA: TGTGCCTGGACCCCCGGGACATTTTTGGGGCCCCAGCATTTT. Translated, it gives CAWTPGTFLGPQHF.

The J gene is TRBJ2-1, the V gene TRBV11-2; D ambiguous. V was trimmed by 4 bases and J by 4 bases, leaving 17 bases between them. Germline V lookup: CDR1 SGHAT, CDR2 FQNNGV. This CDR3 is built from 16 residues. This CDR3 reads CASSYEATGPYNEQFF. DNA of the CDR3: TGTGCCAGCAGCTACGAGGCCACCGGACCGTACAATGAGCAGTTCTTC.

The rearrangement links TRBV29-1 to TRBJ1-2, with unresolved D. Trimming cost V 3 bases and J 1 base, with 12 bases left between them. Germline loops: CDR1 SQVTM, CDR2 ANQGSEA. The CDR3 is 14 amino acids. The CDR3, as DNA: TGCAGCGTTGATCGACAATCCAGTAACTATGGCTACACCTTC. Translation gives CSVDRQSSNYGYTF.

The chain employs TRBV6-5 and TRBJ2-1; possibly TRBD2 for D (6 bases). Trimming stripped 7 bases from V and 4 bases from J, with 14 bases between. Germline V gene sequence: CDR1 MNHEY, CDR2 SVGAGI. This CDR3 is 14 amino acids long. Written as DNA, the CDR3 is TGTGCCAGCACGGAGGGCCGTAATTACAATGAGCAGTTCTTC. Its protein product is CASTEGRNYNEQFF.

This chain connects TRBV30 to TRBJ2-7; tentatively, D is TRBD2 (5 bases). CDR3 length: 13 amino acids. The germline gives CDR1 GTSNPN, CDR2 SVGIG (reference sequence). V gave up 0 bases and J gave up 4 bases, with 10 bases separating them. CDR3 protein: CAWSVGSGYEQYF. In DNA, the CDR3 is TGTGCCTGGAGTGTAGGTTCGGGGTACGAGCAGTACTTC.

The chain uses TRBV2 and TRBJ2-2, with 9 bases that match TRBD2. CDR1 SNHLY and CDR2 FYNNEI come from the germline V gene. This CDR3 has 16 amino acids. With V trimmed by 6 bases and J by 0 bases, 5 bases remained unmatched. The CDR3 region is CASSPAGGPNTGELFF. CDR3 coding DNA: TGTGCCAGCAGCCCAGCGGGGGGCCCGAACACCGGGGAGCTGTTTTTT.

The chain is built from TRBV11-1 and TRBJ2-1, with TRBD2 as a possible D gene (6 bases). Trimming removed 5 bases from V and 0 bases from J, with 11 bases in between. Germline CDR1 SGHAT, CDR2 FQDESV (reference sequence). The CDR3 has 15 amino acids. CDR3 coding DNA: TGTGCCAGCAGCCCCCGGGGGAGCTCCTACAATGAGCAGTTCTTC. The encoded protein is CASSPRGSSYNEQFF. The full variable domain, with the rest looked up from reference TRBV11-1 and TRBJ2-1, is EAEVAQSPRYKITEKSQAVAFWCDPISGHATLYWYRQILGQGPELLVQFQDESVVDDSQLPKDRFSAERLKGVDSTLKIQPAELGDSAMYLCASSPRGSSYNEQFFGPGTRLTVL.

The rearrangement links TRBV3-1 (or the pseudogene TRBV3-2) to TRBJ2-4; D uncertain. Germline CDR1 LGHDT, CDR2 YNNKEL (reference sequence). This CDR3 is 12 amino acids long. V gave up 0 bases and J gave up 12 bases, with 9 bases separating them. The CDR3 spells CASSQERNRQYF. DNA for the CDR3: TGTGCCAGCAGCCAAGAGAGAAACCGTCAGTACTTC.

This clone was observed once. J is TRBJ1-3 and V is TRBV7-9; D is undetermined. V was shortened by 5 bases and J by 0 bases, with 14 bases between the two germline ends. CDR3 size: 16 residues. The V gene's germline CDR1 is SEHNR and CDR2 FQNEAQ (reference sequence). The CDR3 nucleotides are TGTGCCAGCAGCCGCCGAGGACCTTTCTCTGGAAACACCATATATTTT. It yields the protein CASSRRGPFSGNTIYF.

V usage is TRBV5-1 and J usage is TRBJ2-2; 10 nucleotides agree with TRBD2. After removal of 5 bases from V and 4 bases from J, the junction contained 8 bases not matched to a gene. This CDR3 comprises 16 residues. CDR1 and CDR2 (germline): SGHRS, YFSETQ. CDR3 amino acids: CASSRAGGPGTGELFF. The CDR3, as DNA: TGCGCCAGCAGTAGAGCGGGAGGGCCAGGCACCGGGGAGCTGTTTTTT.

The V call is TRBV15, the J call TRBJ1-1, with D unresolved. Trimming cost V 3 bases and J 1 base, with 9 bases left between them. The CDR3 contains 14 residues. CDR1 LNHNV and CDR2 YYDKDF come from the germline V gene (reference sequence). CDR3 amino acids: CATSRGLGNTEAFF. Here the CDR3 DNA reads TGTGCCACCAGCAGGGGCCTGGGGAACACTGAAGCTTTCTTT.

The chain carries TRBV6-2 or TRBV6-3 and TRBJ1-5; no firm D call. Germline V gene sequence: CDR1 MNHEY, CDR2 SVGEGT. CDR3 length equals 14 residues. V gave up 6 bases and J gave up 4 bases, with 13 bases separating them. The CDR3 here is CASSRGSSNQPQHF. CDR3 coding DNA: TGTGCCAGCAGCCGCGGGTCATCAAATCAGCCCCAGCATTTT.

This chain joins TRBV7-8 and TRBJ2-3; TRBD2 agrees at 9 bases. The trim removed 2 bases at V and 0 bases at J, leaving 3 bases unmatched. This CDR3 is 16 amino acids long. In germline, CDR1 is SGHVS, CDR2 FQNEAQ. The CDR3 spells CASSLSLAGSTDTQYF. DNA of the CDR3: TGTGCCAGCAGCTTAAGTCTAGCGGGGAGCACAGATACGCAGTATTTT.